These T cell receptor beta chains were read from a single sample in a study of T cell repertoires and HLA-DP antigens. This table comes from immunoSEQ multiplex PCR, and its TCRdb copy is limited to in-frame clones, with some not included. The sample has 85,000 to 90,000 clones; around nine tenths are singletons. No cognate antigen is known for these TCRs. Sample: CD4+ T cells from PBMCs. The receptors stem from a man aged 45 to 65 in good health and CMV-seronegative. Both conserved end residues are part of each CDR3. The D gene is left open where the match is weak. A clone size is listed for some rows: how often the clone was seen (once, few, many), or a class if it is expanded.

v_gene	j_gene	abundance	d_gene	CDR3aa	CDR3nt
TRBV7-2	TRBJ1-2	NA	NA	CASSLDGVNGYTF	TGTGCCAGCAGCTTAGATGGGGTCAACGGCTACACCTTC
TRBV5-4	TRBJ2-2	NA	TRBD1	CASSLGQGGGTGELFF	TGTGCCAGCAGCTTGGGACAGGGCGGCGGCACCGGGGAGCTGTTTTTT
TRBV7-8	TRBJ2-3	NA	TRBD2	CASSLIQRGVRTDTQYF	TGTGCCAGCAGCTTAATCCAGCGGGGGGTCCGCACAGATACGCAGTATTTT
TRBV7-9	TRBJ1-6	NA	NA	CASSLDAIGNSPLHF	TGTGCCAGCAGCTTAGATGCAATCGGTAATTCACCCCTCCACTTT
TRBV6-4	TRBJ1-6	NA	TRBD1	CASSDRGQGRNSPLHF	TGTGCCAGCAGTGACCGGGGACAGGGTAGAAATTCACCCCTCCACTTT
TRBV19	TRBJ1-5	NA	NA	CASSTGDVRNQPQHF	TGTGCCAGTAGTACGGGTGACGTCCGCAATCAGCCCCAGCATTTT
TRBV28	TRBJ1-1	few	NA	CASSLPRQGGAIAFF	TGTGCCAGCAGTCTACCCCGGCAGGGAGGGGCCATAGCTTTCTTT
TRBV9	TRBJ2-5	few	NA	CASSVAPTLETQYF	TGTGCCAGCAGCGTAGCCCCCACACTGGAGACCCAGTACTTC
TRBV11-3	TRBJ2-5	NA	NA	CASSLGSQETQYF	TGTGCCAGCAGCTTAGGCAGCCAAGAGACCCAGTACTTC
TRBV6-6	TRBJ1-4	once	NA	CASSYSGVNEKLFF	TGTGCCAGCAGTTATTCCGGGGTAAATGAAAAACTGTTTTTT
TRBV9	TRBJ1-3	NA	NA	CASSVTGTGNTIYF	TGTGCCAGCAGCGTCACAGGGACTGGAAACACCATATATTTT
TRBV6-1	TRBJ1-3	NA	NA	CASMVNSGNTIYF	TGTGCCAGCATGGTGAACTCTGGAAACACCATATATTTT
TRBV28	TRBJ1-6	NA	NA	CASSFQGSHNSPLHF	TGTGCCAGCAGTTTCCAGGGAAGCCATAATTCACCCCTCCACTTT
TRBV6-4	TRBJ2-3	NA	TRBD1	CASSAGDRGSTDTQYF	TGTGCCAGCAGTGCCGGGGACAGGGGGAGCACAGATACGCAGTATTTT
TRBV11-2	TRBJ2-7	once	NA	CASTKDLGVPYEQYF	TGTGCCAGCACCAAAGATCTCGGAGTACCCTACGAGCAGTACTTC
TRBV7-2	TRBJ2-7	NA	TRBD2	CASSLGTSGVYEQYF	TGTGCCAGCAGCTTAGGGACTAGCGGGGTATACGAGCAGTACTTC
TRBV6-5	TRBJ1-2	NA	NA	CASSYPRGDGYTF	TGTGCCAGCAGTTACCCACGTGGGGATGGCTACACCTTC
TRBV6-4	TRBJ1-2	NA	NA	CASSESSAANYGYTF	TGTGCCAGCAGTGAATCGTCAGCCGCTAACTATGGCTACACCTTC
TRBV6-5	TRBJ2-7	once	NA	CATQGGAREQYF	TGTGCCACTCAAGGGGGGGCGCGGGAGCAGTACTTC
TRBV11-3	TRBJ2-1	NA	NA	CASSFKETYNEQFF	TGTGCCAGCAGCTTTAAGGAGACCTACAATGAGCAGTTCTTC
TRBV4-3	TRBJ2-3	NA	NA	CASSQLGSGHTDTQYF	TGCGCCAGCAGCCAACTCGGCAGCGGTCACACAGATACGCAGTATTTT
TRBV2	TRBJ1-5	NA	NA	CASSELAGLGNQPQHF	TGTGCCAGCAGTGAATTAGCGGGGCTAGGCAATCAGCCCCAGCATTTT
TRBV6-6	TRBJ1-1	NA	NA	CASSYRGNTEAFF	TGTGCCAGCAGTTATAGAGGGAACACTGAAGCTTTCTTT
TRBV11-2	TRBJ1-6	NA	NA	CASSLDRRGFGNSPLHF	TGTGCCAGCAGCTTAGATCGAAGGGGCTTTGGTAATTCACCCCTCCACTTT
TRBV9	TRBJ2-3	few	TRBD2	CASSGTSGGRYTDTQYF	TGTGCCAGCAGCGGGACTAGCGGGGGGCGCTACACAGATACGCAGTATTTT
TRBV18	TRBJ1-2	NA	NA	CASSPYYGQRNYGYTF	TGTGCCAGCTCACCCTACTACGGACAGAGGAACTATGGCTACACCTTC
TRBV30	TRBJ1-2	NA	NA	CAWSGTGGYTF	TGTGCCTGGAGTGGAACGGGAGGCTACACCTTC
TRBV15	TRBJ2-7	NA	TRBD1	CATSRDRGLNEQYF	TGTGCCACCAGTCGAGACAGGGGGCTAAACGAGCAGTACTTC
TRBV6-6	TRBJ2-7	NA	TRBD2	CASSLDSGNLYEQYF	TGTGCCAGCAGTTTGGATAGCGGGAATCTCTACGAGCAGTACTTC
TRBV7-3	TRBJ1-1	NA	NA	CASSRTANTEAFF	TGTGCCAGCAGCCGGACGGCGAACACTGAAGCTTTCTTT
TRBV2	TRBJ1-2	NA	NA	CASRREGQINYGYTF	TGTGCCAGCAGAAGAGAAGGACAGATAAACTATGGCTACACCTTC